This TCR beta chain derives from a study of early T cells in non-severe SARS-CoV-2 infection. Notes on the study in general: Sequences matched to VDJdb favored anti-spike CD8 responses, while private and CD4 specificities were missed.

TCRdb recomputed calls from the 5' RACE reads with MiXCR, one row per CDR3 protein. The top ten hold over 4.5% of the sample, which has 20,000 to 25,000 distinct CDR3 sequences, 4.5% to 5% seen once. This clonotype has a count of ten or more. Its target is unknown. This CDR3 spans 16 amino acids. The V end lost 5 bases, the J end lost 6 bases, and 20 bases lay between the germline ends. CDR1 is SEHNR and CDR2 is FQNEAQ in the germline V gene (reference sequence). The chain employs TRBV7-9 and TRBJ2-1, with unresolved D. Sequencing was done on a sample of whole blood. The receptor was isolated from an adult who was a healthcare worker with PCR-confirmed SARS-CoV-2 infection or an uninfected control (not recorded which). The DNA of the CDR3 is TGTGCCAGCAGCCCAAAGGGTACAGACGGGTTCAATGAGCAGTTCTTC. Residues: CASSPKGTDGFNEQFF.